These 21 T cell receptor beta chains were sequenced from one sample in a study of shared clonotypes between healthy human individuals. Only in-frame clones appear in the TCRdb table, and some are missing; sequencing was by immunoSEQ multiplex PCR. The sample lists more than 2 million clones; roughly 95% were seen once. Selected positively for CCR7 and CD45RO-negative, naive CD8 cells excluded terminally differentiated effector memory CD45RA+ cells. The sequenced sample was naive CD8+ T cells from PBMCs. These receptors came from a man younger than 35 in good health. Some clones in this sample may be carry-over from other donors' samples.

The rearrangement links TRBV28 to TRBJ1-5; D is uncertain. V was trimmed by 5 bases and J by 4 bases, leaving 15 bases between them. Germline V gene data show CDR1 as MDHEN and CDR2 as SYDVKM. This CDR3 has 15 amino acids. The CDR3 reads CASSPTLQTNQPQHF. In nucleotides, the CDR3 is TGTGCCAGCAGTCCCACCTTACAGACTAATCAGCCCCAGCATTTT. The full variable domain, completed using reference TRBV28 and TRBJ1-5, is DVKVTQSSRYLVKRTGEKVFLECVQDMDHENMFWYRQDPGLGLRLIYFSYDVKMKEKGDIPEGYSVSREKKERFSLILESASTNQTSMYLCASSPTLQTNQPQHFGDGTRLSIL.

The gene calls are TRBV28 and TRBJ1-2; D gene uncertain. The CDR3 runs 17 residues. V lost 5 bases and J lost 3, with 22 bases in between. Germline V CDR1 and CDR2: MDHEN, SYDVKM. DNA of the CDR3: TGTGCCAGCAGTATCAGAATTAGAAGGACCTATGACTATGGCTACACCTTC. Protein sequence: CASSIRIRRTYDYGYTF.

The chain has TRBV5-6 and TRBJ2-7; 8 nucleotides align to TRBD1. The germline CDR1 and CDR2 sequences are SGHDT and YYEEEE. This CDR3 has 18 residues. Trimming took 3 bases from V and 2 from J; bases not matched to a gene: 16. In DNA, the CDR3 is TGTGCCAGCAGCTCGGCGGACCCAGGGGGCGAGGTCCCCTACGAGCAGTACTTC. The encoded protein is CASSSADPGGEVPYEQYF. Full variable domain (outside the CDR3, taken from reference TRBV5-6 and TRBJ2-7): DAGVTQSPTHLIKTRGQQVTLRCSPKSGHDTVSWYQQALGQGPQFIFQYYEEEERQRGNFPDRFSGHQFPNYSSELNVNALLLGDSALYLCASSSADPGGEVPYEQYFGPGTRLTVT.

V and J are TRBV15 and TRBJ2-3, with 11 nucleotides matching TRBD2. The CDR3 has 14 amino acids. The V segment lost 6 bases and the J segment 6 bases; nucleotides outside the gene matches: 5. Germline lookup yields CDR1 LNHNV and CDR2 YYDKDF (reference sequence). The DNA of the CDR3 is TGTGCCACCAGTAGCGGGAGGGTTACGGATACGCAGTATTTT. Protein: CATSSGRVTDTQYF.

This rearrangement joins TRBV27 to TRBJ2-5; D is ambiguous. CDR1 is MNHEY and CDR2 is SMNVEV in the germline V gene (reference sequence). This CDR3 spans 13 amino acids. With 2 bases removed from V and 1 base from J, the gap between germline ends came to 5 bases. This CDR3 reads CASSLTSQETQYF. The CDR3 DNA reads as TGTGCCAGCAGTTTAACGAGCCAAGAGACCCAGTACTTC.

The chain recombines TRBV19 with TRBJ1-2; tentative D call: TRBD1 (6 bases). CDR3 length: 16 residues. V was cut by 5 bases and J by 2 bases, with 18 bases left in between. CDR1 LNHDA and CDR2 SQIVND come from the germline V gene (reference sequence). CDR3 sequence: CASSPSWGAINYGYTF. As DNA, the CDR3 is TGTGCCAGTAGTCCCAGTTGGGGGGCGATCAACTATGGCTACACCTTC.

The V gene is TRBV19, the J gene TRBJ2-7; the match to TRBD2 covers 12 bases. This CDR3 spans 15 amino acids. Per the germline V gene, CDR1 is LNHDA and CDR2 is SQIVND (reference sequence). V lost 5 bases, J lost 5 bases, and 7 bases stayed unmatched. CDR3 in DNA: TGTGCCAGTAGTCGGTGGACTAGCGGGAACAACGAGCAGTACTTC. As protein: CASSRWTSGNNEQYF.

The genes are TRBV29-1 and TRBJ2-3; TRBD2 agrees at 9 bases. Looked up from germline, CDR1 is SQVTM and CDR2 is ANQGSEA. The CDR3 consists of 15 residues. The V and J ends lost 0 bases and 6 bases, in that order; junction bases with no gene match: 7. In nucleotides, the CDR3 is TGCAGCGTTGAAGATGGGGTAGCGGGAGAGGATACGCAGTATTTT. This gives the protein CSVEDGVAGEDTQYF.

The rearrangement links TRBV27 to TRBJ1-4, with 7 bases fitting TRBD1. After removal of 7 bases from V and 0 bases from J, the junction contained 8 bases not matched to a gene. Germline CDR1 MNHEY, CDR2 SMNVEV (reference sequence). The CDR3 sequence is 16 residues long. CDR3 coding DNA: TGTGCCAGCAAAATAGGGGGCGCTTCAACTAATGAAAAACTGTTTTTT. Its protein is CASKIGGASTNEKLFF.

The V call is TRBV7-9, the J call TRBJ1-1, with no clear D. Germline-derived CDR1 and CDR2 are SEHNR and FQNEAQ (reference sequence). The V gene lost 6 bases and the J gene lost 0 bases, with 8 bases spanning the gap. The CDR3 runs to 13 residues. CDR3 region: CASRDGMNTEAFF. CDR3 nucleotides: TGTGCCAGCAGAGACGGCATGAACACTGAAGCTTTCTTT.

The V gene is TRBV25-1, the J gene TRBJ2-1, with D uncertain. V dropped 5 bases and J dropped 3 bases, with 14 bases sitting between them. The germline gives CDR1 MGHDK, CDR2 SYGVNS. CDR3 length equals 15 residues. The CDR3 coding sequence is TGTGCCAGCAGTAAAACTGGTCCTTACTACAATGAGCAGTTCTTC. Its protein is CASSKTGPYYNEQFF.

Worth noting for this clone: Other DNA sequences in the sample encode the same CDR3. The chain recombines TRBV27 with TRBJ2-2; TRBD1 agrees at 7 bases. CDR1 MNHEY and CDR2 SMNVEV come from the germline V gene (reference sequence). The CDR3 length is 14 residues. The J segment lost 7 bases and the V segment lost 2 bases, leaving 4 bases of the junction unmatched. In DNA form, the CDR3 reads TGTGCCAGCAGTTTACTCGGACAGGACGGGGAGCTGTTTTTT. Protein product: CASSLLGQDGELFF.

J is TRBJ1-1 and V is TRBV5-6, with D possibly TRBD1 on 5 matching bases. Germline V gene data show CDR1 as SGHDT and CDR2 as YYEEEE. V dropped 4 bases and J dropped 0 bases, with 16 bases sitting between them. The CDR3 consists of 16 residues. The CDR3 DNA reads TGTGCCAGCAGCCTGGGCTTGGGGGGAATGAACACTGAAGCTTTCTTT. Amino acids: CASSLGLGGMNTEAFF.

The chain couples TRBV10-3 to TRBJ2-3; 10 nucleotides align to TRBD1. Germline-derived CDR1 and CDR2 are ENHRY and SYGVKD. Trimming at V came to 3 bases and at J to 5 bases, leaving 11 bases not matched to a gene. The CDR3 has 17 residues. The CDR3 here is CAISEKTGTGDGDTQYF. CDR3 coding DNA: TGTGCCATCAGTGAAAAGACCGGGACAGGGGATGGAGATACGCAGTATTTT.

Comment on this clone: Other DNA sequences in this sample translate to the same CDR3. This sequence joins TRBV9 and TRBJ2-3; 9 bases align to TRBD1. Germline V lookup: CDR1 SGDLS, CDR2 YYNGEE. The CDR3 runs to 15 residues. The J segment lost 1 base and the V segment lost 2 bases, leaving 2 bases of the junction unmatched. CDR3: CASSVRDRGTDTQYF. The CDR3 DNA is TGTGCCAGCAGCGTCCGGGACAGGGGCACAGATACGCAGTATTTT.

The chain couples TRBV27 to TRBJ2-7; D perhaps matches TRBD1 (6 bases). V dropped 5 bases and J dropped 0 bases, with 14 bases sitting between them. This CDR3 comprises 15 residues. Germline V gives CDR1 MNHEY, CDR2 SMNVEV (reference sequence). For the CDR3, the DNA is TGTGCCAGCAGTCCAGGACAGTCTTTCTCCTACGAGCAGTACTTC. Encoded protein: CASSPGQSFSYEQYF.

CDR3 bases: TGTGCCAGCAGTCCCAGCTACAGGGGTCGGAACAATGAGCAGTTCTTC. It translates to CASSPSYRGRNNEQFF. V usage is TRBV28 and J usage is TRBJ2-1; 7 positions match TRBD1. V gave up 5 bases and J gave up 5 bases; unmatched junction bases: 12. CDR3 length: 16 amino acids. Per germline, CDR1 MDHEN and CDR2 SYDVKM.

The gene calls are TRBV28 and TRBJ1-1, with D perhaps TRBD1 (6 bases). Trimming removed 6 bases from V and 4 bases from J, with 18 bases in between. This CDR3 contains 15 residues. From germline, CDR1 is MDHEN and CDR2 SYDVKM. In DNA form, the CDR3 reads TGTGCCAGCAGCCGCAAGGGGGGCCGCGGCACTGAAGCTTTCTTT. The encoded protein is CASSRKGGRGTEAFF. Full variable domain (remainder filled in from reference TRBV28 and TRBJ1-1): DVKVTQSSRYLVKRTGEKVFLECVQDMDHENMFWYRQDPGLGLRLIYFSYDVKMKEKGDIPEGYSVSREKKERFSLILESASTNQTSMYLCASSRKGGRGTEAFFGQGTRLTVV.

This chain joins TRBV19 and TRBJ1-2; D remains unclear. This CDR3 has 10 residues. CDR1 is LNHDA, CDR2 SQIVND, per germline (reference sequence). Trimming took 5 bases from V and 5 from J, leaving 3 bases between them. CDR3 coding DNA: TGTGCCAGTAGTCAGTATGGCTACACCTTC. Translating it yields CASSQYGYTF. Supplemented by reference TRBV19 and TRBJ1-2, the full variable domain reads DGGITQSPKYLFRKEGQNVTLSCEQNLNHDAMYWYRQDPGQGLRLIYYSQIVNDFQKGDIAEGYSVSREKKESFPLTVTSAQKNPTAFYLCASSQYGYTFGSGTRLTVV.

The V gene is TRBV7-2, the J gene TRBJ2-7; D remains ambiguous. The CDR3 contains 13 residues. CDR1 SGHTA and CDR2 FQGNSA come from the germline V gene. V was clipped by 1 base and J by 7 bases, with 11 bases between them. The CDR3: CASSLGLAWEQYF. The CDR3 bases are TGTGCCAGCAGCTTAGGTCTCGCCTGGGAGCAGTACTTC.

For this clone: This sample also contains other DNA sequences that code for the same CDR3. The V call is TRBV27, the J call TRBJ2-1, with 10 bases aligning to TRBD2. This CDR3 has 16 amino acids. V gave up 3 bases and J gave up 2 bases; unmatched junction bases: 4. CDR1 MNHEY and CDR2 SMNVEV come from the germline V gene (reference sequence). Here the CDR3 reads CASSFQREGPYNEQFF. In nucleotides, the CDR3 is TGTGCCAGCAGTTTCCAGCGGGAGGGCCCCTACAATGAGCAGTTCTTC.